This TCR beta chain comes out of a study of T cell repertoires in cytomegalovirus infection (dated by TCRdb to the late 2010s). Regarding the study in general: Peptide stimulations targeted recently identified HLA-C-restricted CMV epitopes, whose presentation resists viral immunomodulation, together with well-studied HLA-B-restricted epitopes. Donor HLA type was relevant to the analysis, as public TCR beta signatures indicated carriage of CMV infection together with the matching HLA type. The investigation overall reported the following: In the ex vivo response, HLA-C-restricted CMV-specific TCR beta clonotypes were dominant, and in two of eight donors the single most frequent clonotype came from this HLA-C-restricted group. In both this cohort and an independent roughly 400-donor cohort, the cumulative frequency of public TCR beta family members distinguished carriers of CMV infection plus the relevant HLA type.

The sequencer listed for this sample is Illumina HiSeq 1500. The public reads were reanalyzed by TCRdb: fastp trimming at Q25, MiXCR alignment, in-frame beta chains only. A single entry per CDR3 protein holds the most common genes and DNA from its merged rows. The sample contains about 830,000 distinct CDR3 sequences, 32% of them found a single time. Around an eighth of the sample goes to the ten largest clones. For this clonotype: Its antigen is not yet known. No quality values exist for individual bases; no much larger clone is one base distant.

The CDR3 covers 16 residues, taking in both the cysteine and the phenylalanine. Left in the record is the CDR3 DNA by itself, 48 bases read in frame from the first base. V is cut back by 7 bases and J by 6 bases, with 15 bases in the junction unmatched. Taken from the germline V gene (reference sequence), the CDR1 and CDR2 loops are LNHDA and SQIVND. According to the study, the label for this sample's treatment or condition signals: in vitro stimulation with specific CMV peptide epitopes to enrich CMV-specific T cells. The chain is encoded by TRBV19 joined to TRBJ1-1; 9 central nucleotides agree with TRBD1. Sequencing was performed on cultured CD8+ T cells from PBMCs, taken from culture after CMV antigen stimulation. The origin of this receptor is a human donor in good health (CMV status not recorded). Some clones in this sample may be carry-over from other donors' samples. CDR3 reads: CASNHVRDRVTPEAFF. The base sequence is TGTGCCAGTAACCACGTTCGGGACAGGGTAACCCCTGAAGCTTTCTTT.